This is a list of T cell receptor beta chains from one sample in a study of siplizumab effects on memory and regulatory T cells. Only in-frame clones appear in the TCRdb table, and some are missing; sequencing was by immunoSEQ multiplex PCR. The repertoire has approximately 100,000 clones, around 93% of them found once; the top ten carry roughly 0.17%. Material for sequencing was non-Treg CD4+ T cells sorted from blood. Receptors originate from a human donor in good health. Each CDR3 is given with its conserved first and last residue. The D gene is left open where the match is weak.

d_gene | j_gene | v_gene | CDR3nt | CDR3aa
. | TRBJ1-2 | TRBV19 | TGTGCCAGTAATATCTACAATGGCTACACCTTC | CASNIYNGYTF
. | TRBJ1-4 | TRBV28 | TGTGCCAGCGGGGGCAGGCGGACGGAAAAACTGTTTTTT | CASGGRRTEKLFF
. | TRBJ1-1 | TRBV19 | TGTGCCAGTATACAGGGAACTCTGAACACTGAAGCTTTCTTT | CASIQGTLNTEAFF
. | TRBJ1-5 | TRBV29-1 | TGCAGCGTTGAGGGACGGTCTCAGGATTATAGCAATCAGCCCCAGCATTTT | CSVEGRSQDYSNQPQHF
TRBD1 | TRBJ2-3 | TRBV6-5 | TGTGCCAGCAGTTACGGGACAGCCACAGATACGCAGTATTTT | CASSYGTATDTQYF
. | TRBJ1-1 | TRBV6-5 | TGTGCCAGCAGTACGACAGGAGGGCCCGGAGCTTTCTTT | CASSTTGGPGAFF
. | TRBJ2-3 | TRBV11-2 | TGTGCCAGCAGGAGACCCGGGGTGAAAGATACGCAGTATTTT | CASRRPGVKDTQYF
TRBD2 | TRBJ2-1 | TRBV4-2 | TGTGCCAGCAGCCAAGATGGTAGCGGGGGGGTAACTGAGCAGTTCTTC | CASSQDGSGGVTEQFF
. | TRBJ2-7 | TRBV5-1 | TGCGCCAGCAGCTTGAGGTCCTCCGGCGAGCAGTACTTC | CASSLRSSGEQYF
. | TRBJ2-1 | TRBV6-6 | TGTGCCAGCAGCCCGGACAGCCACAATGAGCAGTTCTTC | CASSPDSHNEQFF
TRBD1 | TRBJ1-3 | TRBV4-2 | TGTGCCAGCAGCCAGGTCGGGACAGAAAACACCATATATTTT | CASSQVGTENTIYF
. | TRBJ2-7 | TRBV5-4 | TGTGCCAGCAGCTTGGTTACAGGGAGGTCCTACGAGCAGTACTTC | CASSLVTGRSYEQYF
TRBD1 | TRBJ2-2 | TRBV25-1 | TGTGCCAGCAGTGACCCCAGGACAGGGAGTGTCGGGGAGCTGTTTTTT | CASSDPRTGSVGELFF
. | TRBJ2-3 | TRBV10-3 | TGTGCCATCAATGGACTTTTTCACACAGATACGCAGTATTTT | CAINGLFHTDTQYF
. | TRBJ1-2 | TRBV4-2 | TGTGCCAGCAGCCGTGGGGTGGGGGGCCGGGCTAACTATGGCTACACCTTC | CASSRGVGGRANYGYTF
TRBD1 | TRBJ2-1 | TRBV5-1 | TGCGCCAGCAGCCGGGACAGGACTCACAATGAGCAGTTCTTC | CASSRDRTHNEQFF
. | TRBJ1-1 | TRBV18 | TGTGCCAGCTCACCAGTCGAGGGCACTGGTGGTGAAGCTTTCTTT | CASSPVEGTGGEAFF
TRBD1 | TRBJ2-7 | TRBV6-5 | TGTGCCAGCAGTTACTCTGGGACAGGGACCTACGAGCAGTACTTC | CASSYSGTGTYEQYF
. | TRBJ2-3 | TRBV7-8 | TGTGCCAGCAGACCCCCGGGACTGTCTCCAGATACGCAGTATTTT | CASRPPGLSPDTQYF
. | TRBJ2-5 | TRBV5-1 | TGCGCCAGCAGCACTAGCCCGACACGGGCCCAGTACTTC | CASSTSPTRAQYF